The 2 T cell receptor beta chains listed next were all sequenced from one sample in a study of blood T cell repertoires in COVID-19 (dated by TCRdb to 2020 to 2022). The library relied on the immunoSEQ multiplex PCR assay. Drawn from immuneACCESS, this table holds only the in-frame rearrangements with V and J called that TCRdb kept. Clones are partly lost; checked studies trace under half to an unresolved V gene and leave the rest unexplained. Here the sample has around 72,000 clones; about 80% occur a single time. The ten most abundant clones make up 4.5% of the sample. Sequencing used peripheral blood. The receptors derive from a woman aged 60-70 years with acute or convalescent COVID-19.

The J gene is TRBJ1-2, the V gene TRBV5-1; 8 nucleotides agree with TRBD1. The CDR3 extends over 14 amino acids. Germline-derived CDR1 and CDR2 are SGHRS and YFSETQ. The junction had 8 bases not matched to a gene; V was cut back by 0 bases and J by 10 bases. This CDR3 reads CASSLGDRSGDYTF. CDR3 coding DNA: TGCGCCAGCAGCTTGGGGGACAGGTCGGGAGACTACACCTTC.

The chain couples TRBV18 to TRBJ1-2; D possibly corresponds to TRBD1 (6 bases). Germline values: CDR1 KGHSH, CDR2 LQKENI. This CDR3 has 16 residues. V lost 3 bases and J 7 bases, leaving 21 bases between the germline ends. The CDR3 DNA is TGTGCCAGCTCACCCCAGCCTGGACAGTTGGAGAGTGGCTACACCTTC. Translated: CASSPQPGQLESGYTF.